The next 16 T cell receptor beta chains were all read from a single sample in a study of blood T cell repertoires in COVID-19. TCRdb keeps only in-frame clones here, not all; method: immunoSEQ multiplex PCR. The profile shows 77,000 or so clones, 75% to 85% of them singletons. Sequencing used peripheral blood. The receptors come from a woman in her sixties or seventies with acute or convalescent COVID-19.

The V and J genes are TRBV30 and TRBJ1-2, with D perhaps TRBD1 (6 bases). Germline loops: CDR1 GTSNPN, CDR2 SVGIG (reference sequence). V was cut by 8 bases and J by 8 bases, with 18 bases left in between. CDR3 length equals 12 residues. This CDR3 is CAADRTPLGYTF. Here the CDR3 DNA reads TGTGCCGCCGACAGGACCCCACTAGGCTACACCTTC.

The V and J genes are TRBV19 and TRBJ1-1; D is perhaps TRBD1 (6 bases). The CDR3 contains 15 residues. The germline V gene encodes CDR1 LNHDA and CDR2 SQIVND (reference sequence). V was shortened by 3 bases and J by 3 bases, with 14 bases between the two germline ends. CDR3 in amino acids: CASSIGGAGDTEAFF. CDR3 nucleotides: TGTGCCAGTAGTATTGGGGGGGCCGGGGACACTGAAGCTTTCTTT.

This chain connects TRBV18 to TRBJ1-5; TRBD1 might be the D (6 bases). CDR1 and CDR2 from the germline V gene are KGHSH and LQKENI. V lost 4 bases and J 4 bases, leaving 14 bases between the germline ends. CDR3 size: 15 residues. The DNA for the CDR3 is TGTGCCAGCTCACTCCCGGGGGGGCCAAATCAGCCCCAGCATTTT. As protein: CASSLPGGPNQPQHF.

The CDR3 DNA is TGTGCCAGCAGCTTACAGTCCAACACTGAAGCTTTCTTT. It yields the protein CASSLQSNTEAFF. This sequence joins TRBV7-9 and TRBJ1-1; D remains unclear. Trimming cost V 2 bases and J 2 bases, with 6 bases left between them. Germline CDR1 reads SEHNR; CDR2 reads FQNEAQ (reference sequence). The CDR3 contains 13 residues.

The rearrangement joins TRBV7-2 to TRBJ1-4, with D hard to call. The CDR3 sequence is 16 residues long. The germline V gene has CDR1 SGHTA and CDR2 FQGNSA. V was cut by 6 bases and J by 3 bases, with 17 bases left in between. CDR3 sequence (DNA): TGTGCCAGCAGTTTACAACGGGTCGCGGCTAATGAAAAACTGTTTTTT. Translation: CASSLQRVAANEKLFF.

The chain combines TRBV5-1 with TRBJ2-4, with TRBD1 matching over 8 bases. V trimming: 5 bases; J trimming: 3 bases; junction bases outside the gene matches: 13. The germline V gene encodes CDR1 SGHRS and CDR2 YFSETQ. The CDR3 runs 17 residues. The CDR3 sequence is CASSSVPGQDLKNIQYF. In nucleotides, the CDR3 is TGCGCCAGCAGTTCGGTTCCGGGACAGGACCTCAAAAACATTCAGTACTTC.

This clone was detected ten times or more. CDR3 nucleotides: TGTGCCAGCAGTCCGCGGACAGGGGGCATTGTGGCCTACGAGCAGTACTTC. This gives the protein CASSPRTGGIVAYEQYF. V and J are TRBV27 and TRBJ2-7; 11 positions agree with TRBD1. With V trimmed by 5 bases and J by 2 bases, 11 bases remained unmatched. CDR3 size: 17 residues. Per germline, CDR1 MNHEY and CDR2 SMNVEV (reference sequence).

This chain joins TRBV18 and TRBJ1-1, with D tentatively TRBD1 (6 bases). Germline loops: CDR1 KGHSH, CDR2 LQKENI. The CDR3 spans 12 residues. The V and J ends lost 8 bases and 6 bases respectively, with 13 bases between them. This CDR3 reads CASAGDNAEAFF. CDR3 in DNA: TGTGCCAGCGCAGGGGATAATGCTGAAGCTTTCTTT.

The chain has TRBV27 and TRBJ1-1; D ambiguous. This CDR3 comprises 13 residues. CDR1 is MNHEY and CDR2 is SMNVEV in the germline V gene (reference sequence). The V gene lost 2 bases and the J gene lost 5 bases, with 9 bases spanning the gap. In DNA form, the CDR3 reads TGTGCCAGCAGTTTAGAGGGATGGACTGAAGCTTTCTTT. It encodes CASSLEGWTEAFF.

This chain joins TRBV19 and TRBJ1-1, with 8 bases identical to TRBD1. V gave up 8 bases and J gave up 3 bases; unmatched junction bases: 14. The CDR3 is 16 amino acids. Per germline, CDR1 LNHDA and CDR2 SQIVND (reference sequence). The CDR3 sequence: CASVRQGFNRDTEAFF. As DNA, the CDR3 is TGTGCCAGTGTTAGACAGGGGTTTAATAGGGACACTGAAGCTTTCTTT.

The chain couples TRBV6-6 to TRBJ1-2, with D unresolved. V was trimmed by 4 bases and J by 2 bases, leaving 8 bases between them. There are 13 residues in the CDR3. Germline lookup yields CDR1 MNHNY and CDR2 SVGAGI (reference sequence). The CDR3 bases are TGTGCCAGCAGTTCGGGAGACAACTATGGCTACACCTTC. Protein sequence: CASSSGDNYGYTF.

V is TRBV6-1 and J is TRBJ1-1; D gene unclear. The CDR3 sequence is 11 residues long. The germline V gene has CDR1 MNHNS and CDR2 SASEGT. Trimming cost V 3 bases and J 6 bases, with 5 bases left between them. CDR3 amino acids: CASSDSAEAFF. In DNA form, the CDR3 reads TGTGCCAGCAGTGACAGTGCTGAAGCTTTCTTT.

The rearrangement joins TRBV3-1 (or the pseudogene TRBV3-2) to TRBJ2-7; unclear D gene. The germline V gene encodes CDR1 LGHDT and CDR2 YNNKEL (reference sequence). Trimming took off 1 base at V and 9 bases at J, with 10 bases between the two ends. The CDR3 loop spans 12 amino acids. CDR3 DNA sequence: TGTGCCAGCAGCCAAGGTGACACCGGGCAGTACTTC. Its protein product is CASSQGDTGQYF.

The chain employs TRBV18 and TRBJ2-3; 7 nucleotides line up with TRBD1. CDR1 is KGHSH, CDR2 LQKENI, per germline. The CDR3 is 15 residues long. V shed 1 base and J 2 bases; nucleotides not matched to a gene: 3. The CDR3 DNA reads TGTGCCAGCTCACCACAGGGGGCATCCACAGATACGCAGTATTTT. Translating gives CASSPQGASTDTQYF.

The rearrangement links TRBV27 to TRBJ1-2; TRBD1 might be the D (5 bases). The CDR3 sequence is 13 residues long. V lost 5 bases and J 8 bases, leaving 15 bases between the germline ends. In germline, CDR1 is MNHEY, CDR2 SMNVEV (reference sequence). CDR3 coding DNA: TGTGCCAGCAGTCCGGGCGGGGCCTTCGGCTACACCTTC. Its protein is CASSPGGAFGYTF.

CDR3 protein: CASRGARGVGYGYTF. CDR3 bases: TGTGCCAGCAGAGGGGCCAGGGGAGTAGGATATGGCTACACCTTC. V gene TRBV27 combines with J gene TRBJ1-2; D might be TRBD1 (6 bases). The germline V gene encodes CDR1 MNHEY and CDR2 SMNVEV (reference sequence). With 6 bases removed from V and 5 bases from J, the gap between germline ends came to 19 bases. This CDR3 comprises 15 residues.